A selection of T cell receptor beta chains follows, all from one sample in a study of T cells in Graves' hyperthyroidism and ophthalmopathy. TCRdb ran MiXCR on the multiplex PCR reads and lists one entry per CDR3 protein. The sample holds hundreds of thousands of distinct CDR3 sequences, about 17% seen once. The sequencing input was blood. Receptors originate from a man in his forties or fifties with Graves' hyperthyroidism. CDR3s include the opening cysteine and the closing phenylalanine or tryptophan. Fields, in order: V gene, J gene, D gene, clone size, CDR3 DNA, CDR3 protein. The D gene is left open where the match is weak. Rows may omit the clone size; those that give it use once, few, many or a size class.

TRBV7-8,TRBJ2-2,-,many,TGTGCCAGCAGCCTACGCGGTTCGAACACCGGGGAGCTGTTTTTT,CASSLRGSNTGELFF
TRBV12-3/TRBV12-4,TRBJ2-3,TRBD2,many,TGTGCCAGCATGGCTAGCGGGATCTCAGATACGCAGTATTTT,CASMASGISDTQYF
TRBV6-2/TRBV6-3,TRBJ2-5,TRBD2,-,TGTGCCAGCGGGACTAGCGGGGGACAAGAGACCCAGTACTTC,CASGTSGGQETQYF
TRBV7-3,TRBJ2-1,-,many,TGTGCCAGCAGCCCGGACAGTAACCTCAATGAGCAGTTCTTC,CASSPDSNLNEQFF
TRBV4-2,TRBJ1-2,TRBD1,many,TGTGCCAGCAGCCCCGGATTCGGACAGGGCCGTGGCTACACCTTC,CASSPGFGQGRGYTF
TRBV10-3,TRBJ1-1,TRBD1,many,TGTGCCATCAAAAAGGACAGGGACACTGAAGCTTTCTTT,CAIKKDRDTEAFF
TRBV11-2,TRBJ2-3,TRBD2,few,TGTGCCAGCAGCTCCTTTGCGGGGGGGCAAGATACGCAGTATTTT,CASSSFAGGQDTQYF
TRBV7-3,TRBJ1-1,-,many,TGTGCCAGCAGTTTCAACTCACAGGGAGAAGCTTTCTTT,CASSFNSQGEAFF
TRBV20-1,TRBJ2-7,TRBD2,few,TGCAGTGCGAGGCCGCCTAGCGGAATCTACGAGCAGTACTTC,CSARPPSGIYEQYF
TRBV12-3/TRBV12-4,TRBJ2-1,-,many,TGTGCCAGCAGTGAGGGGGGGCGAGCCTACAATGAGCAGTTCTTC,CASSEGGRAYNEQFF
TRBV6-2/TRBV6-3,TRBJ1-1,-,many,TGTGCCAGCAGCGAACAGACCATGAACACTGAAGCTTTCTTT,CASSEQTMNTEAFF
TRBV2,TRBJ1-2,-,-,TGTGCCAGCAGTGAAACCCCATGGGATGGCTACACCTTC,CASSETPWDGYTF
TRBV20-1,TRBJ1-5,-,many,TGCAGTGCTAGAGACAGGGAAGCATATCAGCCCCAGCATTTT,CSARDREAYQPQHF
TRBV4-3,TRBJ1-1,-,many,TGCGCCAGCAGCACCTCGACGGGGAACACTGAAGCTTTCTTT,CASSTSTGNTEAFF
TRBV24-1,TRBJ1-2,-,many,TGTGCCACCAGTGATGGGGTTGGAAGATTCGGGGACTATGGCTACACCTTC,CATSDGVGRFGDYGYTF
TRBV7-2,TRBJ1-2,TRBD1,few,TGTGCCAGCAGCTCCAGGGGGAACTATGGCTACACCTTC,CASSSRGNYGYTF
TRBV6-2/TRBV6-3,TRBJ2-4,-,many,TGTGCCAGCAGTTACTCCGACTGGGCCAAAAACATTCAGTACTTC,CASSYSDWAKNIQYF
TRBV5-8,TRBJ1-4,TRBD1,many,TGTGCCAGCAGCTGGACAGGGAGCATTAGTGAAAAACTGTTTTTT,CASSWTGSISEKLFF
TRBV14,TRBJ2-3,-,many,TGTGCCAGCAGCCAATACGACGGGGGAGATACGCAGTATTTT,CASSQYDGGDTQYF
TRBV5-1,TRBJ1-2,-,many,TGCGCCAGCCGCCTGGCCCCCGGCGGAAGATATGGCTACACCTTC,CASRLAPGGRYGYTF
TRBV4-2,TRBJ2-3,-,-,TGTGCCAGCAGCCAAGAAAGGGATACGCAGTATTTT,CASSQERDTQYF
TRBV2,TRBJ1-6,-,many,TGTGCCAGCAGTGGTCCCTCTAGGAATTCACCCCTCCACTTT,CASSGPSRNSPLHF
TRBV13,TRBJ1-2,-,many,TGTGCCAGCAGCTTCAATAACTATGGCTACACCTTC,CASSFNNYGYTF
TRBV2,TRBJ1-2,-,many,TGTGCCAGCGGCCGGGAGAACTATGGCTACACCTTC,CASGRENYGYTF
TRBV4-3,TRBJ1-5,-,few,TGCGCCAGCAGCCAAGAGGGCATCGGGCCATACTATAGCAATCAGCCCCAGCATTTT,CASSQEGIGPYYSNQPQHF
TRBV7-9,TRBJ2-7,TRBD2,-,TGTGCCAGCAGCCCTACAGCGGGGGCAGTGTACGAGCAGTACTTC,CASSPTAGAVYEQYF
TRBV6-2/TRBV6-3,TRBJ2-2,-,many,TGTGCCAGCAGAGAAGATAGACCGAACACCGGGGAGCTGTTTTTT,CASREDRPNTGELFF
TRBV7-8,TRBJ1-2,-,few,TGTGCCAGCAGCTTAGGGGTTTATGGCTACACCTTC,CASSLGVYGYTF
TRBV7-6,TRBJ2-3,TRBD2,many,TGTGCCAGCAGCTTTAGCGGGGGGTCATTTGATACGCAGTATTTT,CASSFSGGSFDTQYF
TRBV5-1,TRBJ2-7,TRBD2,many,TGCGCCAGCAGCTTGGCCTTCAGCGGGGGCCTACCCTACGAGCAGTACTTC,CASSLAFSGGLPYEQYF
TRBV4-3,TRBJ2-7,TRBD1,-,TGCGCCAGCAGCCAAGATGTAGACAGGGCAACCTACGAGCAGTACTTC,CASSQDVDRATYEQYF
TRBV18,TRBJ2-5,TRBD1,many,TGTGCCAGCTCACAGGGGACAGACTCGGGGACCCAGTACTTC,CASSQGTDSGTQYF
TRBV6-1,TRBJ1-2,-,many,TGTGCCAGCAGTGAAGAGACTGGACGGCTCTATGGCTACACCTTC,CASSEETGRLYGYTF
TRBV20-1,TRBJ2-7,-,many,TGCAGTGCAAAACCTCGTGAGGGCAACCTTATCTACGAGCAGTACTTC,CSAKPREGNLIYEQYF
TRBV5-4,TRBJ1-2,-,few,TGTGCCAGCAGCTCGACAGCGGAATACTATGGCTACACCTTC,CASSSTAEYYGYTF
TRBV20-1,TRBJ2-3,-,few,TGCAGTGCTAGAGATCCGGGGGCACTAGATACGCAGTATTTT,CSARDPGALDTQYF
TRBV20-1,TRBJ2-5,TRBD2,-,TGCAGTGCTAGCGGGGCGGGAGTGAGGGAGACCCAGTACTTC,CSASGAGVRETQYF
TRBV6-2/TRBV6-3,TRBJ2-2,TRBD2,many,TGTGCCAGCAGAGTAGCGGGGGGGAACACCGGGGAGCTGTTTTTT,CASRVAGGNTGELFF
TRBV5-1,TRBJ1-3,-,-,TGCGCCAGCAGCTGGACCGACTCTCCTGGAAACACCATATATTTT,CASSWTDSPGNTIYF
TRBV20-1,TRBJ1-2,-,-,TGCAGTGCTAGAGGAGGGAGGGCAGGCGGGATAGGGGGTGGCTACACCTTC,CSARGGRAGGIGGGYTF
TRBV9,TRBJ2-2,-,few,TGTGCCAGCAGCCCTCAGGGGGGTACCGGGGAGCTGTTTTTT,CASSPQGGTGELFF
TRBV27,TRBJ1-6,-,few,TGTGCCAGCAGTCTCGGGATGGCGAATTCACCCCTCCACTTT,CASSLGMANSPLHF
TRBV18,TRBJ1-6,-,many,TGTGCCAGCTCCCTTTCGGGACCGATCAATTCACCCCTCCACTTT,CASSLSGPINSPLHF
TRBV6-1,TRBJ1-4,-,-,TGTGCCAGCAGTATAAACAGGGCTGAAAAACTGTTTTTT,CASSINRAEKLFF
TRBV7-3,TRBJ2-6,TRBD1,-,TGTGCCAGCAGCCCCGGGACAGGGGGCGGTGGGGCCAACGTCCTGACTTTC,CASSPGTGGGGANVLTF
TRBV4-3,TRBJ1-4,TRBD1,-,TGCGCCAGCAGCCACATCACAGGGGGAAATGAAAAACTGTTTTTT,CASSHITGGNEKLFF
TRBV7-2,TRBJ1-1,-,many,TGTGCCAGCAGCTTAACCCGGGGTGGGGCTTTCTTT,CASSLTRGGAFF
TRBV5-1,TRBJ2-7,-,many,TGCGCCAGCAGCTTCGGAGGGGACGAGCAGTACTTC,CASSFGGDEQYF
TRBV19,TRBJ1-5,-,few,TGTGCCAGTAGTATGGGGGGCAGCAATCAGCCCCAGCATTTT,CASSMGGSNQPQHF
TRBV20-1,TRBJ1-4,-,few,TGCAGTGCTACCCAACCTGGGACAATGCTAAAGGAAAAACTGTTTTTT,CSATQPGTMLKEKLFF
TRBV7-6,TRBJ2-5,-,-,TGTGCCAGCAGCAAACGTGGGACCGACCAAGAGACCCAGTACTTC,CASSKRGTDQETQYF
TRBV7-2,TRBJ1-3,-,many,TGTGCCAGCAGCGCCTCGGGGGCCCGCTCTGGAAACACCATATATTTT,CASSASGARSGNTIYF
TRBV5-5,TRBJ2-3,-,many,TGTGCCAGCAGCTTGTACCAAGCAGAAGATACGCAGTATTTT,CASSLYQAEDTQYF
TRBV9,TRBJ2-3,-,-,TGTGCCAGCAGTAAAGGGGACCGACTAGGGCCTTTGGATACGCAGTATTTT,CASSKGDRLGPLDTQYF